This note documents a single T cell receptor beta chain sequence. Its matching antigen is unknown. Through a sample-barcoded 5' primer and a J-beta primer mix, a second PCR was run for roughly 7 to 11 cycles. TCRdb reanalysed the 5' RACE reads using MiXCR and keeps one entry per CDR3 protein. The sample includes about 780,000 distinct CDR3 sequences, about 45% of them seen just once. The data belong to a study of blood T cells in healthy people across ages. The study, taken as a whole, reports: Strongly correlated with naive T cell percentage was TCR beta diversity. Diversity estimated from one million T cells was considered an underestimate.

The J segment lost 3 bases and the V segment lost 7 bases, leaving 11 bases of the junction unmatched. Germline V lookup: CDR1 SQVTM, CDR2 ANQGSEA. The CDR3 spans 15 residues. The sequence was obtained from a man older than 75 in good health. Sequenced material: blood. This chain uses TRBV29-1 with TRBJ2-1; 8 bases are shared with TRBD1. The CDR3 protein is CSGGQGTTIYNEQFF. CDR3 coding DNA: TGCAGCGGCGGACAGGGAACGACGATCTACAATGAGCAGTTCTTC.